The rows below give T cell receptor beta chains drawn from one sample of a study of T cell repertoires in cytomegalovirus infection. TCRdb re-called the reads through MiXCR, storing one row per CDR3 protein. Here the sample spans roughly 720,000 distinct CDR3 sequences, less than 40% being singletons. Sequencing was performed on PBMCs. The receptors originated from a human donor in good health (CMV status not recorded). Some clones in this sample may be carry-over from other donors' samples. Both conserved end residues are part of each CDR3. A D gene is named only where the DNA matches it firmly. Some rows have no size entry. The others give once, few or many, or a class for an expanded clone.

d_gene	v_gene	abundance	j_gene	CDR3nt	CDR3aa
TRBD1	TRBV6-2/TRBV6-3	.	TRBJ2-1	TGTGCCAGCACCCAGGGACAGGTGTACAATGAGCAGTTCTTC	CASTQGQVYNEQFF
.	TRBV15	.	TRBJ2-1	TGTGCCACCAGCAGAGGGGACTGGTCCGATGAGCAGTTCTTC	CATSRGDWSDEQFF
TRBD1	TRBV7-9	once	TRBJ2-5	TGTGCCAGCAGCCTGGGGACGGACAGGCAAGAGACCCCGTACTTC	CASSLGTDRQETPYF
TRBD1	TRBV10-3	.	TRBJ1-4	TGTGCCATAGGGGGACAGGGGGCGGAAAAACTGTTTTTT	CAIGGQGAEKLFF
.	TRBV5-1	few	TRBJ1-4	TGCGCCAGCAGACAGACCGTTTCAACTAATGAAAAACTGTTTTTT	CASRQTVSTNEKLFF
.	TRBV6-6	few	TRBJ1-2	TGTGCCAGCAGTTACTCTTGGGACGGCAACTATGGCTACACCTTC	CASSYSWDGNYGYTF
.	TRBV7-2	few	TRBJ1-2	TGTGCCAGCAGCTTAGAGCAGGGTACCAGCTATGGCTACACCTTC	CASSLEQGTSYGYTF
TRBD2	TRBV20-1	.	TRBJ2-7	TGCAGTGTCGACGGGACTAGCGGGAGGGAAGGTCGTGTAGGCTCCTACGAGCAGTACTTC	CSVDGTSGREGRVGSYEQYF
.	TRBV28	.	TRBJ2-3	TGTGCCAGCAGTCCTAGGTCTTCTAGCACAGATACGCAGTATTTT	CASSPRSSSTDTQYF
.	TRBV2	.	TRBJ1-4	TGTGCCAGCCAGAGGGAGGCAACTAATGAAAAACTGTTTTTT	CASQREATNEKLFF
TRBD2	TRBV10-3	few	TRBJ2-5	TGTGCCATCAGTGGAAGACTAGCCCAAGAGACCCAGTACTTC	CAISGRLAQETQYF
.	TRBV7-2	.	TRBJ1-5	TGTGCCAGCAGCTCAGGAGGGCACCGCAATCAGCCCCAGCATTTT	CASSSGGHRNQPQHF
.	TRBV19	few	TRBJ2-7	TGTGCCAGTTCGGGCGGTCCCTACGAGCAGTACTTC	CASSGGPYEQYF
.	TRBV6-1	few	TRBJ2-4	TGTGCCAGCAGTGAAGTAGGCGGGGACAGAAACATTCAGTACTTC	CASSEVGGDRNIQYF
.	TRBV11-1	few	TRBJ1-1	TGTGCCAGCAGCCCGATGGGGCAGGGAAACACTGAAGCTTTCTTT	CASSPMGQGNTEAFF
.	TRBV28	few	TRBJ1-5	TGTGCCAGCATTCCGCTCAATAGCAATCAGCCCCAGCATTTT	CASIPLNSNQPQHF
TRBD2	TRBV7-2	.	TRBJ2-2	TGTGCCAGCAGCCGTGAAGCGGGAGGCCTAGGCGGGGAGCTGTTTTTT	CASSREAGGLGGELFF
.	TRBV12-3/TRBV12-4	.	TRBJ2-7	TGTGCCAGCAGTGACGAACCGTCACGGGCCTCCACCTACGAGCAGTACTTC	CASSDEPSRASTYEQYF
TRBD1	TRBV19	.	TRBJ2-7	TGTGCCAGTAGTATTTCCGGGACAGGGGACGAGCAGTACTTC	CASSISGTGDEQYF
.	TRBV11-2	few	TRBJ2-7	TGTGCCAGCAGCCTAAGTAGTGGGGGGGCCACCCCCTACGAGCAGTACTTC	CASSLSSGGATPYEQYF
TRBD1	TRBV11-2	.	TRBJ1-1	TGTGCCAGCAGGCCATCAACAGGGGGGCACACTGAAGCTTTCTTT	CASRPSTGGHTEAFF
TRBD2	TRBV29-1	.	TRBJ2-1	TGCAGCGTTAACTCAGCGGGAGGCCATGAGCAGTTCTTC	CSVNSAGGHEQFF
TRBD1	TRBV19	.	TRBJ2-7	TGTGCCAGTAATGCGGGACAGGGGACCCACGAGCAGTACTTC	CASNAGQGTHEQYF
.	TRBV11-2	.	TRBJ2-7	TGTGCCAGCAGCTTTTGGTCAGGGGGGCGGATGGGCTACGAGCAGTACTTC	CASSFWSGGRMGYEQYF
TRBD2	TRBV19	few	TRBJ2-1	TGTGCCAGTAGTATAGTGGCTAGCGGGGGGTACAATGAGCAGTTCTTC	CASSIVASGGYNEQFF
.	TRBV7-6	.	TRBJ2-2	TGTGCCAGCAGCCCTAGCGGGGAGCTGTTTTTT	CASSPSGELFF
.	TRBV4-1	.	TRBJ1-5	TGCGCCAGCAGCCAAGTCACGCGGCAGGCGGCTCAGCCCCAGCATTTT	CASSQVTRQAAQPQHF
.	TRBV2	.	TRBJ2-1	TGTGCCAGCAGAAACTCCGGGACGGGATACAATGAGCAGTTCTTC	CASRNSGTGYNEQFF
TRBD2	TRBV11-2	few	TRBJ2-5	TGTGCCAGCAGCTGGCCCGGACTAGCGGGAGACGAGACCCAGTACTTC	CASSWPGLAGDETQYF
TRBD2	TRBV7-3	few	TRBJ2-7	TGTGCCAGCAGCTTAATCGGCGGGGGGGCTTACGAGCAGTACTTC	CASSLIGGGAYEQYF
.	TRBV5-4	few	TRBJ2-7	TGTGCCTATAGAGGGGGGAGCTACGAGCAGTACTTC	CAYRGGSYEQYF
.	TRBV6-5	many	TRBJ1-5	TGTGCCAGCAGTTACCTGGGGGCGAATCAGCCCCAGCATTTT	CASSYLGANQPQHF
.	TRBV6-1	.	TRBJ1-4	TGTGCCAGCAGATGGGCAGCTACAACTAATGAAAAACTGTTTTTT	CASRWAATTNEKLFF
TRBD2	TRBV2	few	TRBJ2-3	TGTGCCAGCTCCGGACTAGCGATAAGCACAGATACGCAGTATTTT	CASSGLAISTDTQYF
TRBD1	TRBV7-9	few	TRBJ1-1	TGTGCCAGCAGCTTAGCGGGGACAGTAGCCAACACTGAAGCTTTCTTT	CASSLAGTVANTEAFF
.	TRBV5-5	few	TRBJ2-7	TGTGCCAGCAGCTTTTCGGCCGGGCGCACCTACGAGCAGTACTTC	CASSFSAGRTYEQYF
.	TRBV5-1	few	TRBJ1-1	TGCGCCAGCCGGGGGGACGAAGGAGCTTTCTTT	CASRGDEGAFF